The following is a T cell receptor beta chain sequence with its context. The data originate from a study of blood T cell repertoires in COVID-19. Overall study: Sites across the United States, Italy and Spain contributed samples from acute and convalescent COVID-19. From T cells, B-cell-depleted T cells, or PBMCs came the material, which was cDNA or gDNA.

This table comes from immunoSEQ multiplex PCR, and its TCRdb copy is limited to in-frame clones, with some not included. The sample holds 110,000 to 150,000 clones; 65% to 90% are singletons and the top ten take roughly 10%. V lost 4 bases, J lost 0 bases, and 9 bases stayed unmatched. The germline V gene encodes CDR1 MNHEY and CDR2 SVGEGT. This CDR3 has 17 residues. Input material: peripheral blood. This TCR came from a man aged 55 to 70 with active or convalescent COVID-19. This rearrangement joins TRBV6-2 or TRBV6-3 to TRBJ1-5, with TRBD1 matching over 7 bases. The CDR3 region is CASSSARDRYSNQPQHF. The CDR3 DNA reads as TGTGCCAGCAGTTCAGCCCGGGACAGATATAGCAATCAGCCCCAGCATTTT.